Listed here is a single T cell receptor beta chain. The target antigen is unknown. Just one base apart from a much larger clone, this may be a read error. The data belong to a study of blood T cells in healthy people across ages. Together with a sample-barcoded 5' primer, a J-beta primer mix was included in a second PCR lasting about 6 to 12 cycles. TCRdb re-derived calls from the 5' RACE reads in MiXCR, one entry per CDR3 protein. The table shows over a million distinct CDR3 sequences, with 40% to 45% occurring only once. The study's findings and limits: Estimates of total diversity, which came from one million sequenced T cells, were considered to be underestimates.

The sample consisted of blood. The clonotype comes from a woman aged 18-29 years in good health.

Here the CDR3 reads CASSGRWQRTTPPHF. As DNA, the CDR3 is TGTGCCAGCAGTGGCCGATGGCAACGGACGACACCCCCCCACTTT. The genes are TRBV2 and TRBJ1-6; D is unresolved. The CDR3 is 15 residues long. Per the germline V gene, CDR1 is SNHLY and CDR2 is FYNNEI.